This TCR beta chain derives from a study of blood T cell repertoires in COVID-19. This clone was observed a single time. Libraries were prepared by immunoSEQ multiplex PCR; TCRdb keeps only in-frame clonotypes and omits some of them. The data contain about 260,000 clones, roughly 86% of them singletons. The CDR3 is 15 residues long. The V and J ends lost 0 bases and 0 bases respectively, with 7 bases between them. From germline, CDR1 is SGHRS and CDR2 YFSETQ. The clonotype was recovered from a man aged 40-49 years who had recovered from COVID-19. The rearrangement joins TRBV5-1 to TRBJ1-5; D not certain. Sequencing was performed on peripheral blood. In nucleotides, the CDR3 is TGCGCCAGCAGCTTGGCCTTCGGTAGCAATCAGCCCCAGCATTTT. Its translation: CASSLAFGSNQPQHF.